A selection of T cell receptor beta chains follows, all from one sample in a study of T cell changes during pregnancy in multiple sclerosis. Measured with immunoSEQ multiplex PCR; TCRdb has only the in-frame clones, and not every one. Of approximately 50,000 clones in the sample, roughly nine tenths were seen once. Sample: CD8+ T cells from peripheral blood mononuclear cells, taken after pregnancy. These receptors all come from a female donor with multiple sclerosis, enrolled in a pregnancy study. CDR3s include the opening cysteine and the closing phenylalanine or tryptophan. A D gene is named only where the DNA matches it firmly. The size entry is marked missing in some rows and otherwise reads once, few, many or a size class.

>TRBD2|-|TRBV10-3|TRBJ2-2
CATSGGNTGELFF
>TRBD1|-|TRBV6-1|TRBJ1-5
CASSELGGSQPQHF
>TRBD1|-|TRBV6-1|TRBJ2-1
CASSEGTGGYEQFF
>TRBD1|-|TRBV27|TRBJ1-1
CASTTRDRVSFEAFF
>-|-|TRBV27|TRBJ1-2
CASRQGSYGYTF
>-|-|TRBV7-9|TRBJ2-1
CASSLVASSRYNEQFF
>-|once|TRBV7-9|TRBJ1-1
CASSRSGGMNTEAFF
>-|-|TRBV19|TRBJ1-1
CASSIYSGRFTEAFF
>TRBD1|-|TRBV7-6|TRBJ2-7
CASSSRQGYSDEQYF
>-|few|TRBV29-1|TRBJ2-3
CSVEPQGPLGDTQYF
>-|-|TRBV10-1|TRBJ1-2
CASSECQGPGGGYTF
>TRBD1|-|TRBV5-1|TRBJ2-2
CASSWTGGDTGELFF
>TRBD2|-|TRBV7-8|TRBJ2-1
CASSTGLAGVVYEQFF
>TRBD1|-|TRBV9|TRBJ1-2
CASSGQGNYGYTF
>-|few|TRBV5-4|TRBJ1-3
CASSFDSSGNTIYF
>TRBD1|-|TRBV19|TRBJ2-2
CAIRQGENTGELFF
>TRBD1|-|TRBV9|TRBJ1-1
CASSGGQGGYTEAFF
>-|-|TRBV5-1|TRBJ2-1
CASSLSSSGYNEQFF
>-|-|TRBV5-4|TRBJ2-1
CASSLTRFDEQFF
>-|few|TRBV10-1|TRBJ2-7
CASLSYEQYF
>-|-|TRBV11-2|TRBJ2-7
CASSPYGPYEQYF
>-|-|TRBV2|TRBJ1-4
CASSPPPIKLDEKLFF
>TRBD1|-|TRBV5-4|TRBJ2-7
CASTDPDRAVEQYF
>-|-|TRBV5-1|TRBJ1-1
CASSFQGSTEAFF
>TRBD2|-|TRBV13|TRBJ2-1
CASSLESSGRNEQFF
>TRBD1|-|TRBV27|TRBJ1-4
CASSFPGQGKTTNEKLFF
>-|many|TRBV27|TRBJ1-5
CASSFAGDNQPQHF
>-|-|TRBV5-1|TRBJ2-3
CASSLGATDTQYF
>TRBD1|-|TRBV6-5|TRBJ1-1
CASRHLQGVGTEAFF
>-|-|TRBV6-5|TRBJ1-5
CASRAGDNQPQHF
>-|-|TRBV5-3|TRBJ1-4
CARSNHRGKGGTNEKLFF
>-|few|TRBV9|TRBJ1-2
CASSSQGYTF